This T cell receptor (beta chain) is from a study of CD8+ T cells in alopecia areata (dated by TCRdb to the late 2010s). Regarding the complete study: High-throughput TCRbeta sequencing was used to examine T cell clonal expansion in alopecia areata in both the C3H/HeJ mouse model and human patients. Amplification of TCRbeta CDR3 regions was done by immunoSEQ multiplex PCR using 35 Vbeta forward primers and 13 Jbeta reverse primers. Scalp clonality was compared across normal scalp (n=4), patchy alopecia areata scalp (n=8), and alopecia totalis/universalis scalp (n=8). On the human side, TCRbeta sequencing was run on scalp tissue and on sorted CD4+ and CD8+ peripheral blood T cells from healthy controls and from alopecia areata patients with either patchy or totalis/universalis disease. The RNA source kit depended on sample type: the PAXgene miRNA kit for fixed scalp, the miRNeasy kit for PBMCs, and the RNeasy kit for mouse skin. Overall results and qualifications from the work: Compared with normal scalp, lesional scalp had higher clonality and more expanded CD8+ clones, particularly in alopecia totalis/universalis, a pattern that suggests antigenic drive. Unlike mouse skin, which is dominated by gammadelta T cells, normal human skin has resident alphabeta T cells that are also sequenced, and this complicates analysis of the scalp TCR repertoire. TCR sequences shared between patients were less clear than in mice, possibly partly because of HLA diversity in the patient population.

This clone appeared once. What this receptor recognizes is not known. Base qualities are not recorded, but no much larger clone differs from it by a single base. Receptor libraries were prepared by the immunoSEQ multiplex PCR assay. To provide template for TCR sequencing, every sample had RNA extracted and reverse transcribed into cDNA. First-strand cDNA was synthesized with SuperScript III using a 2:1 mix of oligo-dT and random hexamers. Amplification bias was assessed with a synthetic immune receptor repertoire, and residual bias was removed computationally. The authors processed their data as follows. Raw reads were preprocessed for error removal, and CDR3 was defined according to IMGT conventions as running from the conserved cysteine to phenylalanine. Clonality was calculated as 1 minus Shannon entropy normalized by log2 of the number of productive unique TCRs. CD4 or CD8 identity of scalp clones was inferred by cross-referencing scalp TCRbeta sequences with sorted blood CD4 and CD8 repertoires. Not all clones reach the TCRdb copy of this immuneACCESS table, which keeps in-frame sequences only. Checked studies attribute under half of the gap to unresolved V genes and leave the rest unexplained. V and J calls and clone size are as listed in that table; D and trimming were resolved from the DNA. The sample includes about 140,000 clones, with around 54% observed a single time. The top ten clonotypes cover around 4.8% of the sample.

At the junction V is shortened by 7 bases and J by 9 bases, with 10 bases in between. The germline V gene supplies CDR1 SQVTM and CDR2 ANQGSEA. The CDR3 starts with the cysteine, ends with the phenylalanine, and has 10 residues. The only DNA kept is the CDR3, 30 bases in frame from the first base. PBMCs were separated by density centrifugation and stained for CD3, CD4 and CD8, after which CD4+ and CD8+ T cells were sorted on a FACSAria. Scalp biopsies and blood samples were provided by unaffected controls. The sequenced sample consisted of CD4+ T cells sorted from blood. The chain was built from TRBV29-1 and TRBJ2-1; the D element might be TRBD1 or TRBD2, as each aligns at 5 bases. This receptor was taken from a human donor in good health. CDR3 sequence: CSGGWAEQFF. The nucleotide sequence reads as follows: TGCAGCGGGGGGTGGGCTGAGCAGTTCTTC.